Only a few counts were recorded for the clone carrying this TCR beta chain. The sample comes from a study of CD8+ T cells in alopecia areata. At the level of the study: Oral tofacitinib, 5 to 10 mg twice daily, was given in an open-label trial. Treated patients were scored for severity by percent of scalp affected.

Treatment here: oral pan-JAK inhibitor, 5-10 mg twice daily. Extracted RNA was reverse transcribed into cDNA, the sequencing template. Repertoires were generated with immunoSEQ multiplex PCR, while TCRdb's copy carries only in-frame clones and drops some. The sample includes around 120,000 clones, over 60% of them seen just once. CDR1 is MNHEY, CDR2 SMNVEV, per germline (reference sequence). Trimming took 7 bases from V and 5 from J, leaving 15 bases between them. The CDR3 has 14 amino acids. The sequence derives from a human donor with alopecia areata. This specimen consisted of CD4+ T cells sorted from blood, obtained at week 4, from a patient treated with tofacitinib. The chain combines TRBV27 with TRBJ1-5; D gene unclear. CDR3 nucleotide sequence: TGTGCCAGCAATTTGGTGTTCAGCCATCAGCCCCAGCATTTT. It is translated as CASNLVFSHQPQHF.